Below are 19 T cell receptor beta chains sequenced from a single sample in a study of blood T cell repertoires in COVID-19. Measured with immunoSEQ multiplex PCR; TCRdb has only the in-frame clones, and not every one. Among around 350,000 clones listed, approximately 86% were seen once. The specimen was peripheral blood. The receptors were sampled from a human donor in a cohort sampled during active COVID-19.

This clone came up once. The CDR3 DNA is TGTGCCAGCAGTTTTCTGTCTAGCGGGAAGCACAATGAGCAGTTCTTC. Its protein is CASSFLSSGKHNEQFF. The chain employs TRBV27 and TRBJ2-1; 9 bases match TRBD2. This CDR3 spans 16 amino acids. Germline CDR1 MNHEY, CDR2 SMNVEV (reference sequence). V shed 3 bases, J shed 5 bases, and the junction held 8 bases outside the gene matches.

The genes are TRBV6-6 and TRBJ2-7; 8 bases map to TRBD1. J gave up 6 bases and V 4 bases, and 8 bases lay outside the gene matches. This CDR3 comprises 14 residues. Germline-derived CDR1 and CDR2 are MNHNY and SVGAGI (reference sequence). The CDR3 sequence: CASSFIQGESEQYF. In DNA, the CDR3 is TGTGCCAGCAGTTTCATACAGGGGGAGTCCGAGCAGTACTTC.

The rearrangement links TRBV5-1 to TRBJ2-7; TRBD1 matches at 11 bases. The CDR3 runs to 17 residues. V lost 3 bases, J lost 4 bases, and 12 bases stayed unmatched. The germline V gene encodes CDR1 SGHRS and CDR2 YFSETQ. CDR3 loop: CASSSRTGGEVTYEQYF. As DNA, the CDR3 is TGCGCCAGCAGCTCTAGGACAGGGGGCGAAGTAACGTACGAGCAGTACTTC.

The rearrangement links TRBV5-1 to TRBJ2-7, with a tentative D call TRBD1 (6 bases). Germline CDR1 SGHRS, CDR2 YFSETQ. Trimming removed 0 bases from V and 5 bases from J, with 12 bases in between. The CDR3 has 14 amino acids. The CDR3 loop reads CASSLAYRVHEQYF. The CDR3 DNA sequence: TGCGCCAGCAGCTTGGCCTACAGGGTCCACGAGCAGTACTTC.

V and J are TRBV6-2 or TRBV6-3 and TRBJ2-7; 7 nucleotides agree with TRBD2. Germline CDR1 and CDR2: MNHEY and SVGEGT. The CDR3 runs 16 residues. V lost 5 bases and J lost 2; bases outside the gene matches: 12. CDR3 residues: CASSRNADGGTYEQYF. CDR3 nucleotide sequence: TGTGCCAGCAGTCGAAACGCCGACGGGGGGACCTACGAGCAGTACTTC.

The chain has TRBV19 and TRBJ2-5; 11 bases map to TRBD2. V was clipped by 3 bases and J by 10 bases; unmatched bases: 7. Per germline, CDR1 LNHDA and CDR2 SQIVND (reference sequence). The CDR3 is 14 amino acids. The CDR3 here is CASSMRGTSGLQYF. DNA for the CDR3: TGTGCCAGTAGTATGCGAGGGACTAGCGGCCTCCAGTACTTC.

This chain connects TRBV18 to TRBJ2-7; 7 positions match TRBD1. V was pared by 5 bases and J by 7 bases, with 5 bases of the junction left unmatched. The CDR3 sequence is 12 residues long. CDR1 is KGHSH and CDR2 is LQKENI in the germline V gene. CDR3 protein: CASSITGEEQYF. CDR3 DNA sequence: TGTGCCAGCTCAATTACAGGGGAGGAGCAGTACTTC.

The sample holds one count of this clone. The chain joins TRBV7-3 to TRBJ2-7, with 10 bases identical to TRBD2. Unmatched junction bases numbered 9, after V lost 6 bases and J lost 4 bases. CDR1 is SGHTA, CDR2 FQGTGA, per germline. The CDR3 has 15 residues. DNA for the CDR3: TGTGCCAGCAGTCGAAGCGGGGGGGCCCCTTACGAGCAGTACTTC. Its translation: CASSRSGGAPYEQYF.

This clone was detected a few times. The chain has TRBV19 and TRBJ2-2; the D gene is possibly TRBD1 (6 bases). CDR3 length: 16 amino acids. V lost 3 bases and J lost 3, with 14 bases in between. Germline lookup yields CDR1 LNHDA and CDR2 SQIVND (reference sequence). The CDR3 nucleotides are TGTGCCAGTAGTATCATCAGGGGCGCGGACACCGGGGAGCTGTTTTTT. Protein sequence: CASSIIRGADTGELFF.

The V gene is TRBV9, the J gene TRBJ2-3, with D hard to call. Trimming removed 4 bases at V and 5 bases at J, with 11 bases between. This CDR3 has 13 residues. From germline, CDR1 is SGDLS and CDR2 YYNGEE. The CDR3 sequence is CASSSSHGDTQYF. In nucleotides, the CDR3 is TGTGCCAGCAGCTCCTCCCACGGAGATACGCAGTATTTT.

V usage is TRBV9 and J usage is TRBJ1-3; D gene uncertain. Trimming stripped 3 bases from V and 4 bases from J, with 11 bases between. The CDR3 length is 14 residues. Germline-derived CDR1 and CDR2 are SGDLS and YYNGEE. CDR3 DNA sequence: TGTGCCAGCAGCGCCGTAATATCGGGAAACACCATATATTTT. It codes for CASSAVISGNTIYF.

This clone occurred a few times. The V call is TRBV2, the J call TRBJ2-2, with D possibly TRBD1 on 5 matching bases. The CDR3 has 14 amino acids. Germline V gene sequence: CDR1 SNHLY, CDR2 FYNNEI. Trimming cost V 8 bases and J 5 bases, with 15 bases left between them. The CDR3 DNA is TGTGCCAGCCTGGACAAAGGAAGGACCGGGGAGCTGTTTTTT. This sequence encodes CASLDKGRTGELFF.

The genes are TRBV19 and TRBJ1-1; D perhaps matches TRBD1 (5 bases). Germline V gene lookup returns CDR1 LNHDA and CDR2 SQIVND (reference sequence). The V end was cut by 4 bases, the J end by 1 base, with 7 bases between. CDR3 length: 13 amino acids. The CDR3 spells CASSTGRNTEAFF. DNA for the CDR3: TGTGCCAGTAGTACAGGGCGGAACACTGAAGCTTTCTTT.

V usage is TRBV5-6 and J usage is TRBJ2-7; tentative D call: TRBD2 (6 bases). V dropped 6 bases and J dropped 1 base, with 11 bases sitting between them. CDR1 SGHDT and CDR2 YYEEEE come from the germline V gene. The CDR3 spans 13 residues. CDR3 sequence reads: CASTSGGSYEQYF. Written as DNA, the CDR3 is TGTGCCAGCACCTCCGGAGGGTCCTACGAGCAGTACTTC. The complete variable domain, with remaining parts taken from reference TRBV5-6 and TRBJ2-7, reads DAGVTQSPTHLIKTRGQQVTLRCSPKSGHDTVSWYQQALGQGPQFIFQYYEEEERQRGNFPDRFSGHQFPNYSSELNVNALLLGDSALYLCASTSGGSYEQYFGPGTRLTVT.

The V call is TRBV6-5, the J call TRBJ1-1, with a possible D match to TRBD1 (5 bases). In germline, CDR1 is MNHEY, CDR2 SVGAGI. This CDR3 has 13 amino acids. The V and J ends lost 6 bases and 1 base respectively, with 9 bases between them. CDR3 residues: CASRRDGNTEAFF. The CDR3 region has the DNA TGTGCCAGCAGGCGGGACGGGAACACTGAAGCTTTCTTT.

The chain combines TRBV5-6 with TRBJ2-4; D gene uncertain. The CDR3 consists of 14 residues. Per germline, CDR1 SGHDT and CDR2 YYEEEE. V lost 0 bases to trimming and J lost 0 bases, with 4 bases between them. The chain's CDR3 is CASSLELAKNIQYF. The CDR3 DNA reads as TGTGCCAGCAGCTTGGAACTAGCCAAAAACATTCAGTACTTC.

This clone has only one observation. The gene calls are TRBV7-9 and TRBJ2-1; unclear D gene. This CDR3 contains 12 residues. Germline loops: CDR1 SEHNR, CDR2 FQNEAQ (reference sequence). V lost 3 bases, J lost 9 bases, and 9 bases lay in between. The CDR3 DNA reads as TGTGCCAGCAGCTTCGGCGGAGCTGAGCAGTTCTTC. It specifies CASSFGGAEQFF.

The chain couples TRBV7-2 to TRBJ2-1; 10 positions agree with TRBD2. With 5 bases clipped from V and 3 bases from J, the junction kept 4 bases outside the gene matches. The CDR3 has 15 amino acids. Germline CDR1 reads SGHTA; CDR2 reads FQGNSA. The CDR3 sequence is CASSLSGRVYNEQFF. CDR3 nucleotides: TGTGCCAGCAGCCTCAGCGGGAGGGTCTACAATGAGCAGTTCTTC.

The chain has TRBV27 and TRBJ2-5; 8 bases are shared with TRBD1. CDR3 length: 14 residues. V shed 5 bases and J 5 bases; nucleotides not matched to a gene: 7. Germline V gene sequence: CDR1 MNHEY, CDR2 SMNVEV (reference sequence). CDR3 sequence (DNA): TGTGCCAGCAGTCCGAGGACAGGGTTTGAGACCCAGTACTTC. This sequence encodes CASSPRTGFETQYF.